What follows is one TCR beta chain and its context. Its antigen remains unknown. These data are taken from a study of graft-versus-host responses after intestinal transplantation. Sequencing used immunoSEQ multiplex PCR; TCRdb keeps in-frame clones, though not all of them. The table shows some 110,000 clones, with around nine tenths occurring only once. V lost 2 bases and J 0 bases, leaving 5 bases between the germline ends. CDR1 and CDR2 (germline): ENHRY, SYGVKD. This CDR3 contains 15 residues. The V and J genes are TRBV10-3 and TRBJ2-6; no definite D call. The sequence came from a human donor who was the organ donor for an intestinal transplant. Source: unstimulated CD4+ T cells sorted from spleen or lymph node cells, taken before transplant. The DNA for the CDR3 is TGTGCCATCAGTGAGCTGGGCTCTGGGGCCAACGTCCTGACTTTC. Its translation: CAISELGSGANVLTF.